Detailed here is one TCR beta chain. At least ten counts were recorded for this clonotype. No antigen is known for it. The sample holds no much larger clone one base away, and base qualities are not on file. The listed sequencing device is Illumina HiSeq 2500. TCR beta libraries were prepared by quantitative 5'-RACE with molecular barcodes. The authors' pipeline ran thus. A new computational method, built on a probabilistic model of VDJ rearrangement, was used to identify disease-linked TCR variants. Using fastp trimming at Q25 and MiXCR clonotype assembly, TCRdb reanalyzed the public sequencing data and kept in-frame beta chains. Rows with one shared CDR3 protein collapse into an entry with the most common genes and DNA. These V and J calls derive from TCRdb rather than the authors' analysis. The table for this sample lists roughly 370,000 distinct CDR3 sequences; around 22% of them were counted only once. Clones ranked in the top ten supply approximately 15% of the sample.

The germline V gene gives CDR1 as SGHTA and CDR2 as FQGNSA. The CDR3 runs 13 amino acids, cysteine and phenylalanine included. Of the read, only the CDR3 DNA is kept; its 39 bases are in frame from base 1. V is clipped by 5 bases and J by 5 bases, and the sequence between their germline boundaries is 10 bases long. The data derive from a study of CD8 T cells in ankylosing spondylitis (dated by TCRdb to about 2017). At the level of the whole study: The study profiled T cell receptor beta repertoires in healthy donors and ankylosing spondylitis patients to find disease-linked TCR variants. The whole study cohort included 90 to 120 healthy donors and some 27 ankylosing spondylitis patients. Peripheral blood samples were taken, and synovial fluid was additionally collected from ankylosing spondylitis patients.

Overall study outcomes, separate from this receptor: The disease-linked clones were reported to be significantly enriched in matched synovial fluid samples from ankylosing spondylitis patients. Some motif variants had previously been reported in the synovial fluid and blood of reactive arthritis patients, which suggests shared mechanisms of disease initiation. A TCR beta motif made up of seven or eight highly homologous amino acid variants appeared to be characteristic of blood from ankylosing spondylitis patients. The disease-linked clones had a CD8+ phenotype and were found at relatively low frequencies in peripheral blood.

The TCR originated in a male donor with ankylosing spondylitis. The chain is made from TRBV7-2 and TRBJ2-1, and the D gene may be TRBD1, 6 bases matching. What was sequenced was blood, either unsorted or a sorted T cell fraction (not recorded which). The DNA sequence is as follows: TGTGCCAGCAGCCCAGACAGGAACAATGAGCAGTTCTTC. Its protein product is CASSPDRNNEQFF.